This T cell receptor (beta chain) was observed in a study of blood T cell repertoires in COVID-19. Looking at the study overall: The United States, Italy and Spain supplied acute and convalescent COVID-19 samples. The analysed material was cDNA or gDNA that came from T cells, B-cell-depleted T cells, or PBMCs.

As processed by the authors: Amplification from reference gene primers served as the basis for estimated nucleated cell counts. Sequenced by immunoSEQ multiplex PCR; TCRdb stores in-frame clones only, minus some. V and J calls and clone size are given by that table; D and trimming were obtained from the DNA. The profile shows roughly 180,000 clones, about 86% of them singletons. The sample holds many counts of this clone. CDR3 length equals 16 residues. V lost 1 base to trimming and J lost 3 bases; unmatched junction nucleotides: 7. Germline CDR1 and CDR2: SGHDT and YYEEEE. This TCR derives from a man aged 55 to 70 with acute or convalescent COVID-19. The sequencing sample was made of peripheral blood. V is TRBV5-6 and J is TRBJ1-2, with 9 bases lining up with TRBD1. CDR3 region: CASSLRSTGGDYGYTF. The CDR3 nucleotides are TGTGCCAGCAGCTTGCGATCGACAGGGGGAGACTATGGCTACACCTTC. Full variable domain (missing parts from reference TRBV5-6 and TRBJ1-2): DAGVTQSPTHLIKTRGQQVTLRCSPKSGHDTVSWYQQALGQGPQFIFQYYEEEERQRGNFPDRFSGHQFPNYSSELNVNALLLGDSALYLCASSLRSTGGDYGYTFGSGTRLTVV.